These T cell receptor beta chains were read from a single sample in a study of cytomegalovirus exposure and HLA in healthy donors. Assay used: immunoSEQ multiplex PCR; TCRdb lists only in-frame clones, some missing. The repertoire has some 110,000 clones, 77% of them found once; the top ten carry less than 5.5%. The sequencing sample was made of PBMCs. The origin of the receptors is a man aged 45-65 years in good health and CMV-seropositive. CDR3s include the opening cysteine and the closing phenylalanine or tryptophan. D genes are given only for firm matches. Where a row states a size, it is once, few, many or the class of an expanded clone; other rows omit it.

.	.	TRBV6-5	TRBJ1-5	TGTGCCAGCAGTTACTCAGGGAGGCGCAATCAGCCCCAGCATTTT	CASSYSGRRNQPQHF
TRBD1	.	TRBV9	TRBJ1-2	TGTGCCAGCAGCGTAGGGGGACAGGAAGACTCCTATGGCTACACCTTC	CASSVGGQEDSYGYTF
.	.	TRBV7-2	TRBJ2-5	TGTGCCAGCAGCTCGGCAAACACAGGGCAAGAGACCCAGTACTTC	CASSSANTGQETQYF
TRBD2	once	TRBV7-9	TRBJ2-1	TGTGCCAGCAGCTTGTCAGCGGGGGGGGCCTACAATGAGCAGTTCTTC	CASSLSAGGAYNEQFF
.	.	TRBV5-5	TRBJ1-4	TGTGCCAGCAGCCCCCGGACGGGGAATGAAAAACTGTTTTTT	CASSPRTGNEKLFF
TRBD2	.	TRBV2	TRBJ2-1	TGTGCCAGCCAGTGGAGCGGGGGCCTCAATGAGCAGTTCTTC	CASQWSGGLNEQFF
.	.	TRBV25-1	TRBJ2-7	TGTGCCAGCAGTGACTACGGGAGCTCCTACGAGCAGTACTTC	CASSDYGSSYEQYF
.	.	TRBV5-4	TRBJ1-1	TGTGCCAGCAGCTTAAACACCAACACTGAAGCTTTCTTT	CASSLNTNTEAFF
TRBD2	.	TRBV7-9	TRBJ2-3	TGTGCCAGCAACCGGGGGGGCGGGGATACGCAGTATTTT	CASNRGGGDTQYF
.	.	TRBV29-1	TRBJ2-7	TGCAGCGTCGGCCTTGACAGTAGCTCCTACGAGCAGTACTTC	CSVGLDSSSYEQYF
.	few	TRBV7-2	TRBJ2-1	TGTGCCAGCAGCTTTTCCCTAACCGGGACTGGCGTTTTGGATGAGCAGTTCTTC	CASSFSLTGTGVLDEQFF
.	.	TRBV29-1	TRBJ2-2	TGCAGCGTTGATGGGGGGTTGAATACCGGGGAGCCGTTTTTT	CSVDGGLNTGEPFF
.	.	TRBV5-1	TRBJ2-5	TGCGCCAGCAGCCCATCGGCCGGGACACCTCTCCAAGAGACCCAGTACTTC	CASSPSAGTPLQETQYF
.	.	TRBV6-5	TRBJ1-1	TGTGCCAGCAGTTCCCGTGGCCTGGTGAACACTGAAGCTTTCTTT	CASSSRGLVNTEAFF
.	.	TRBV27	TRBJ2-7	TGTGCCAGCAGTTACACGACCCGAGGGTCCTACGAGCAGTACTTC	CASSYTTRGSYEQYF
.	few	TRBV28	TRBJ2-1	TGTGCCAGCAGTGCGGCCTCGGGTGAGAATGAGCAGTTCTTC	CASSAASGENEQFF